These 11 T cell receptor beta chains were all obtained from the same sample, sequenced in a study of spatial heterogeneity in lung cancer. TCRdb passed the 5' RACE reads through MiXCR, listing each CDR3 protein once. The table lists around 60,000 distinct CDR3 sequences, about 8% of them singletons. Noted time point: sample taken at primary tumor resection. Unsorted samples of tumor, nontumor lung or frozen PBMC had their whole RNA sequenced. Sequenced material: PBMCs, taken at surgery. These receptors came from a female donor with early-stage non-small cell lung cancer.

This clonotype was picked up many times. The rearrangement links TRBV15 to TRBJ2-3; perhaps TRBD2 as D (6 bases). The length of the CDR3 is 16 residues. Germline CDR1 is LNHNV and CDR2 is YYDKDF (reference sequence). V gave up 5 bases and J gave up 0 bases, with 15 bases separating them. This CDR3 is CATSRGNGGSTDTQYF. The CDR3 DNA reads TGTGCCACCAGCCGAGGCAACGGGGGAAGCACAGATACGCAGTATTTT.

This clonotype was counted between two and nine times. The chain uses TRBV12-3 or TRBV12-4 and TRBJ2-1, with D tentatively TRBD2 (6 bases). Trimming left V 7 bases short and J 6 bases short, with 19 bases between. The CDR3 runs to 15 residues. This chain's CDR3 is CASTKAGGPGNEQFF. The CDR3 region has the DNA TGTGCCAGCACCAAAGCGGGTGGCCCCGGCAATGAGCAGTTCTTC.

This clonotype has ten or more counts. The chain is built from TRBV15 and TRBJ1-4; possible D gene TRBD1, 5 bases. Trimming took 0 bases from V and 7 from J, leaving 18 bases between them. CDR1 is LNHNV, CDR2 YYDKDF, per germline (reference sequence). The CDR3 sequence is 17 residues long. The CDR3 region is CATSRDTLSGRFEKLFF. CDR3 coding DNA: TGTGCCACCAGCAGAGACACCTTGTCGGGACGGTTTGAAAAACTGTTTTTT. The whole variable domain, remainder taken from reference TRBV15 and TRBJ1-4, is DAMVIQNPRYQVTQFGKPVTLSCSQTLNHNVMYWYQQKSSQAPKLLFHYYDKDFNNEADTPDNFQSRRPNTSFCFLDIRSPGLGDTAMYLCATSRDTLSGRFEKLFFGSGTQLSVL.

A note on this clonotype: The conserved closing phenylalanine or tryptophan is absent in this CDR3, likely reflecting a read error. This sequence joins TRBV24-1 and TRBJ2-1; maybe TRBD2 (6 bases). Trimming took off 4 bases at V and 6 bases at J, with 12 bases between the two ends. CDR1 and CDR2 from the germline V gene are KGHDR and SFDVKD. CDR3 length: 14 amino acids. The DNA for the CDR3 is TGTGCCACCAGTGACATTACTAGCTTCAATGAGCAGTTCTTA. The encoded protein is CATSDITSFNEQFL.

CDR3 in DNA: TGTGCCAGCAGCCCCCAGGAACATTATGAAAAACTGTTTTTT. The encoded protein is CASSPQEHYEKLFF. The rearrangement joins TRBV7-8 to TRBJ1-4; D is unresolved. CDR1 SGHVS and CDR2 FQNEAQ come from the germline V gene. CDR3 length equals 14 residues. V lost 5 bases, J lost 6 bases, and 13 bases lay in between.

The CDR3 sequence is CASSPLFSGSSYNEQFF. Here the CDR3 DNA reads TGTGCCAGCAGTCCGCTCTTTAGCGGGAGCTCCTACAATGAGCAGTTCTTC. This chain connects TRBV28 to TRBJ2-1; 9 bases are shared with TRBD2. V shed 5 bases, J shed 0 bases, and the junction held 8 bases outside the gene matches. CDR3 length equals 17 residues. From germline, CDR1 is MDHEN and CDR2 SYDVKM.

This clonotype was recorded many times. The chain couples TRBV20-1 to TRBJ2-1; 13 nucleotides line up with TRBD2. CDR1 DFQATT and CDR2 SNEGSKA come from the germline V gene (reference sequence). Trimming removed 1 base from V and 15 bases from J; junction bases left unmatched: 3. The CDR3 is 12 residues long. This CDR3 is CSARGLAGGGFF. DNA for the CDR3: TGCAGTGCTAGAGGACTAGCGGGAGGTGGGTTCTTC.

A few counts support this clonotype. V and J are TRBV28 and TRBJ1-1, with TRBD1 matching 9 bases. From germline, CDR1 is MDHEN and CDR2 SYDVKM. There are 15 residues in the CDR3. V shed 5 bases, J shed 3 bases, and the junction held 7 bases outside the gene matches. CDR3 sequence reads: CASSTGGLSDTEAFF. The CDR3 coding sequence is TGTGCCAGCAGTACAGGGGGCCTATCTGACACTGAAGCTTTCTTT.

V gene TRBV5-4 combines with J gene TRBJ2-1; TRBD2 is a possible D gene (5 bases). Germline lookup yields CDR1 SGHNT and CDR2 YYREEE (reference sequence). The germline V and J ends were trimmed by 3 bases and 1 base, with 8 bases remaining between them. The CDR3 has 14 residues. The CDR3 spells CASSSGLSYNEQFF. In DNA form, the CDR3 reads TGTGCCAGCAGCTCAGGACTTTCCTACAATGAGCAGTTCTTC. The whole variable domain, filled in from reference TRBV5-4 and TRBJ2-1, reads ETGVTQSPTHLIKTRGQQVTLRCSSQSGHNTVSWYQQALGQGPQFIFQYYREEENGRGNFPPRFSGLQFPNYSSELNVNALELDDSALYLCASSSGLSYNEQFFGPGTRLTVL.

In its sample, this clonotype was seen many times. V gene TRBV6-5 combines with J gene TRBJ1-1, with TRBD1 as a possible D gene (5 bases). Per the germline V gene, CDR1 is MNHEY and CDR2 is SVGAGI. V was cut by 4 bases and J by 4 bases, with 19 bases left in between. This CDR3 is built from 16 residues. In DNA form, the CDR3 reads TGTGCCAGCAGTTCCGGGACGGACTGGTGGGGCACTGAAGCTTTCTTT. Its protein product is CASSSGTDWWGTEAFF.

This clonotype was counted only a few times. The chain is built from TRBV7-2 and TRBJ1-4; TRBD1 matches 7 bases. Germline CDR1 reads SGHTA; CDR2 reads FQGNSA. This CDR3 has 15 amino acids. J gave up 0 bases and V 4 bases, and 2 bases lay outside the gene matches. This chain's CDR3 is CASSSQGATNEKLFF. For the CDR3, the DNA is TGTGCCAGCAGCTCCCAGGGGGCAACTAATGAAAAACTGTTTTTT. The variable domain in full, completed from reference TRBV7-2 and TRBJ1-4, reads GAGVSQSPSNKVTEKGKDVELRCDPISGHTALYWYRQSLGQGLEFLIYFQGNSAPDKSGLPSDRFSAERTGGSVSTLTIQRTQQEDSAVYLCASSSQGATNEKLFFGSGTQLSVL.